This T cell receptor (beta chain) originates from a study of PD-1 blockade in classical Hodgkin lymphoma. Study-wide results and limits: Complete responders started with a diversity level that resembled newly diagnosed patients at baseline. Possibly reflecting disease activity or prior therapy, repertoire differences have causes that remain undefined.

There are a few counts of this clone. Its antigen is not identified. This CDR3 region has 16 residues. Germline loops: CDR1 MNHEY, CDR2 SMNVEV (reference sequence). J was trimmed by 2 bases and V by 8 bases; bases with no gene match: 9. Sequencing was performed with immunoSEQ multiplex PCR; in TCRdb, only in-frame clones are kept and a portion is missing. Altogether 40,000 to 45,000 clones are present, under 75% being singletons, with the ten largest covering over 2.5%. All patients experienced relapse after autologous stem cell transplantation, and brentuximab vedotin exposure was variable. The sequence was obtained from a human donor with classical Hodgkin lymphoma. Sample: peripheral blood mononuclear cells (PBMCs), taken at baseline. The chain recombines TRBV27 with TRBJ2-3; 11 bases map to TRBD2. CDR3: CASRPGTSGTTDTQYF. The CDR3, as DNA: TGTGCCAGCCGCCCCGGGACTAGCGGAACCACAGATACGCAGTATTTT.